This TCR beta chain was identified in a study of T cells after yellow fever vaccination. In the study overall: The fractions with low cell numbers were processed using SMART-Seq v4 Ultra Low Input.

CDR1 is MGHRA, CDR2 YSYEKL, per germline. V shed 4 bases, J shed 4 bases, and the junction held 10 bases outside the gene matches. This CDR3 region has 18 residues. TCRdb re-called the 5' RACE reads with MiXCR, one entry per CDR3 protein. The sample holds 150,000 to 200,000 distinct CDR3 sequences, about 7% seen once. This clonotype was seen repeatedly, ten times or more. This sequence originates from a man aged 18 to 35 who received the YFV17D yellow fever vaccine. This sequence joins TRBV4-1 and TRBJ2-3; TRBD2 agrees at 14 bases. The sample here was CD4+ T cells sorted from PBMCs, taken about 5 days after the first yellow fever vaccination. Here the CDR3 DNA reads TGCGCCAGCAGCCGGATTGGGGGACTAGCGGGGGAGTCAGATACGCAGTATTTT. Protein sequence: CASSRIGGLAGESDTQYF.